This T cell receptor (beta chain) was captured by sequencing in a study of early T cells in non-severe SARS-CoV-2 infection. Germline loops: CDR1 SGHRS, CDR2 YFSETQ. V dropped 1 base and J dropped 0 bases, with 13 bases sitting between them. The CDR3 is 17 amino acids. MiXCR, applied by TCRdb to the 5' RACE reads, yields one record per CDR3 protein. The table lists 55,000 to 65,000 distinct CDR3 sequences, more than 8.5% of them singletons. This clonotype showed up just a few times. The clonotype originates from an adult who was a healthcare worker with PCR-confirmed SARS-CoV-2 infection or an uninfected control (not recorded which). Sequencing was performed on whole blood. The rearrangement joins TRBV5-1 to TRBJ2-2; D assignment may be TRBD1 or TRBD2 (5 bases each). DNA of the CDR3: TGCGCCAGCAGCTTGAATTCCGGGACGGCGAACACCGGGGAGCTGTTTTTT. Translating gives CASSLNSGTANTGELFF.